These 26 T cell receptor beta chains originate from one sample sequenced in a study of T cell responses to AZD1222 COVID-19 vaccine (dated by TCRdb to the early 2020s). The library was made by the immunoSEQ multiplex PCR assay. TCRdb took over this immuneACCESS table, retaining in-frame rearrangements with V and J assigned. Such tables are incomplete; in checked studies, under half of the missing clones stem from an unresolved V gene, and the remainder is unexplained. The sample table lists approximately 150,000 clones, 85% to 95% of them with a count of one. Less than 1% of the sample rests with the top ten. What the time point label conveys for this sample: baseline before first vaccination. Interpreted using the paper, the treatment or condition label stands for: meningococcal conjugate vaccine given as trial control. Sequenced here: peripheral blood, sampled on day 0 of MenACWY control vaccination. These receptors originate from an adult in good health.

This clone was seen once. V gene TRBV10-3 combines with J gene TRBJ2-5; D perhaps matches TRBD2 (5 bases). This CDR3 has 15 residues. V was trimmed by 0 bases and J by 4 bases, leaving 12 bases between them. Germline V gene sequence: CDR1 ENHRY, CDR2 SYGVKD. CDR3 DNA: TGTGCCATCAGTGAGTCGAAGGCAGGAGGAGAGACCCAGTACTTC. Amino acid sequence: CAISESKAGGETQYF.

The rearrangement joins TRBV6-5 to TRBJ1-4, with TRBD1 identical over 8 bases. The CDR3 sequence is 14 residues long. V lost 7 bases, J lost 7 bases, and 8 bases stayed unmatched. CDR1 and CDR2 (germline): MNHEY, SVGAGI. CDR3: CASTRTGRSEKLFF. CDR3 nucleotide sequence: TGTGCCAGCACCAGGACAGGGCGGAGTGAAAAACTGTTTTTT.

The chain couples TRBV25-1 to TRBJ1-6, with unresolved D. V gave up 4 bases and J gave up 7 bases, with 5 bases separating them. Germline lookup yields CDR1 MGHDK and CDR2 SYGVNS. The CDR3 has 12 amino acids. Here the CDR3 reads CASSVANSPLHF. The CDR3 region has the DNA TGTGCCAGCAGTGTTGCAAATTCACCCCTCCACTTT.

The chain joins TRBV4-3 to TRBJ1-3, with D hard to call. V was shortened by 4 bases and J by 3 bases, with 10 bases between the two germline ends. This CDR3 spans 14 amino acids. The germline CDR1 and CDR2 sequences are LGHNA and YSLEER. The CDR3 protein is CASSPRVFGNTIYF. CDR3 DNA: TGCGCCAGCAGCCCACGCGTGTTTGGAAACACCATATATTTT.

The rearrangement links TRBV18 to TRBJ2-1, with 8 bases lining up with TRBD1. V dropped 2 bases and J dropped 7; count of bases not matched to a gene: 7. The CDR3 covers 15 residues. Germline CDR1 reads KGHSH; CDR2 reads LQKENI. The CDR3 region is CASSPARGQVNEQFF. CDR3 nucleotides: TGTGCCAGCTCACCAGCCAGGGGGCAGGTTAATGAGCAGTTCTTC.

This chain links TRBV12-3 or TRBV12-4 with TRBJ1-2; D uncertain. The CDR3 has 12 residues. V lost 5 bases and J 0 bases, leaving 4 bases between the germline ends. The chain's CDR3 is CASSEANYGYTF. The CDR3 nucleotides are TGTGCCAGCAGTGAAGCTAACTATGGCTACACCTTC.

The rearrangement uses TRBV2 and TRBJ1-2; D ambiguous. Germline CDR1 SNHLY, CDR2 FYNNEI. The germline V and J ends were trimmed by 1 base and 1 base, with 10 bases remaining between them. The CDR3 is 15 residues long. CDR3 DNA sequence: TGTGCCAGCAGTGAAGGGACCCCCCATAACTATGGCTACACCTTC. Translated: CASSEGTPHNYGYTF.

V is TRBV28 and J is TRBJ1-2; D perhaps matches TRBD1 (5 bases). V lost 3 bases and J 0 bases, leaving 8 bases between the germline ends. Germline lookup yields CDR1 MDHEN and CDR2 SYDVKM. The CDR3 sequence is 14 residues long. The CDR3 sequence is CASSFGGANYGYTF. The CDR3 bases are TGTGCCAGCAGTTTTGGGGGGGCTAACTATGGCTACACCTTC.

V and J are TRBV4-2 and TRBJ1-4; D unresolved. V lost 5 bases to trimming and J lost 0 bases, with 13 bases between them. The germline CDR1 and CDR2 sequences are LGHNA and YNFKEQ. The CDR3 runs 16 residues. This CDR3 reads CASSVAGWTTNEKLFF. CDR3 nucleotide sequence: TGTGCCAGCAGCGTAGCTGGTTGGACAACTAATGAAAAACTGTTTTTT.

The rearrangement uses TRBV24-1 and TRBJ2-2; D uncertain. Trimming removed 0 bases from V and 1 base from J, with 8 bases in between. CDR1 is KGHDR, CDR2 SFDVKD, per germline. The CDR3 runs to 16 residues. This chain's CDR3 is CATSDLTDRNTGELFF. The CDR3 DNA sequence: TGTGCCACCAGTGATTTGACAGACCGGAACACCGGGGAGCTGTTTTTT.

The chain has TRBV28 and TRBJ1-1, with D uncertain. Trimming removed 5 bases from V and 1 base from J, with 11 bases in between. Germline loops: CDR1 MDHEN, CDR2 SYDVKM. The CDR3 covers 14 residues. CDR3 DNA: TGTGCCAGCAGTCTATTTCGACAGAACACTGAAGCTTTCTTT. It encodes CASSLFRQNTEAFF.

The chain employs TRBV5-6 and TRBJ1-2; the D gene is possibly TRBD1 (6 bases). Per the germline V gene, CDR1 is SGHDT and CDR2 is YYEEEE. This CDR3 is built from 13 residues. V lost 4 bases and J lost 5, with 12 bases in between. The CDR3 region is CASSPGAEYGYTF. CDR3 bases: TGTGCCAGCAGCCCAGGGGCAGAATATGGCTACACCTTC.

The V and J genes are TRBV4-3 and TRBJ1-2, with unresolved D. This CDR3 contains 15 residues. V was trimmed by 1 base and J by 4 bases, leaving 13 bases between them. Germline assignment: CDR1 LGHNA and CDR2 YSLEER. The CDR3 DNA follows: TGCGCCAGCAGCCAAGGCGGGTTCCAGACCTATGGCTACACCTTC. Amino acids: CASSQGGFQTYGYTF.

The chain couples TRBV5-1 to TRBJ2-3, with 9 nucleotides matching TRBD2. The ends lost 6 bases at V and 5 bases at J; junction bases unmatched: 10. Looked up from germline, CDR1 is SGHRS and CDR2 is YFSETQ. This CDR3 has 15 amino acids. The CDR3 sequence: CASNPFSGSGDTQYF. Here the CDR3 DNA reads TGCGCCAGCAACCCCTTTAGCGGGAGTGGAGATACGCAGTATTTT. The entire variable domain, with the rest obtained from reference TRBV5-1 and TRBJ2-3, is as follows: KAGVTQTPRYLIKTRGQQVTLSCSPISGHRSVSWYQQTPGQGLQFLFEYFSETQRNKGNFPGRFSGRQFSNSRSEMNVSTLELGDSALYLCASNPFSGSGDTQYFGPGTRLTVL.

This chain connects TRBV28 to TRBJ1-1; D might be TRBD1 (6 bases). Trimming took 6 bases from V and 4 from J, leaving 15 bases between them. Germline values: CDR1 MDHEN, CDR2 SYDVKM. This CDR3 comprises 14 residues. In DNA, the CDR3 is TGTGCCAGCAGCCTCGGCAGGGGCTTCACTGAAGCTTTCTTT. It translates to CASSLGRGFTEAFF.

This chain links TRBV5-1 with TRBJ2-7; TRBD1 matches at 8 bases. From germline, CDR1 is SGHRS and CDR2 YFSETQ. The CDR3 spans 15 residues. Trimming removed 0 bases from V and 2 bases from J; junction bases left unmatched: 4. The CDR3 DNA is TGCGCCAGCAGCTTGGCCGACAGGGGTCCCTACGAGCAGTACTTC. This sequence encodes CASSLADRGPYEQYF.

The J gene is TRBJ1-5, the V gene TRBV2; D remains unclear. Per the germline V gene, CDR1 is SNHLY and CDR2 is FYNNEI. The CDR3 has 13 amino acids. The V gene lost 3 bases and the J gene lost 4 bases, with 7 bases spanning the gap. The CDR3, as DNA: TGTGCCAGCAGTGAGACCCTTAATCAGCCCCAGCATTTT. This encodes CASSETLNQPQHF.

The CDR3 spells CAISESTRGAGETQYF. For the CDR3, the DNA is TGTGCCATCAGTGAGTCTACGCGGGGGGCTGGGGAGACCCAGTACTTC. This chain joins TRBV10-3 and TRBJ2-5; 8 nucleotides line up with TRBD2. The CDR3 runs 16 residues. V lost 0 bases, J lost 5 bases, and 8 bases stayed unmatched. Germline lookup yields CDR1 ENHRY and CDR2 SYGVKD.

The chain joins TRBV7-9 to TRBJ1-2, with TRBD1 matching 8 bases. Germline V gene data show CDR1 as SEHNR and CDR2 as FQNEAQ (reference sequence). The CDR3 has 15 residues. V trimming: 4 bases; J trimming: 7 bases; junction bases outside the gene matches: 11. The CDR3 protein is CASSSATPGGRGYTF. As DNA, the CDR3 is TGTGCCAGCAGCTCCGCCACCCCAGGGGGCCGTGGCTACACCTTC.

J is TRBJ1-5 and V is TRBV10-3; D remains ambiguous. The CDR3 is 13 amino acids. Trimming shortened V by 4 bases and J by 5 bases, and 9 bases separated the two germline ends. Germline-derived CDR1 and CDR2 are ENHRY and SYGVKD. The CDR3 region is CAISARRDQPQHF. CDR3 nucleotide sequence: TGTGCCATCAGTGCCAGGCGAGATCAGCCCCAGCATTTT.

The chain recombines TRBV28 with TRBJ2-3, with 8 positions matching TRBD2. Germline V gene data show CDR1 as MDHEN and CDR2 as SYDVKM. The CDR3 has 18 residues. With 4 bases clipped from V and 4 bases from J, the junction kept 16 bases outside the gene matches. The CDR3 DNA sequence: TGTGCCAGCAGTTCTGGCCGTAGGACGGGAGGGCCGGCAGATACGCAGTATTTT. The encoded protein is CASSSGRRTGGPADTQYF.

The rearrangement links TRBV5-1 to TRBJ2-5; no clear D. The CDR3 covers 14 residues. V dropped 4 bases and J dropped 1 base, with 11 bases sitting between them. Germline V CDR1 and CDR2: SGHRS, YFSETQ. The DNA of the CDR3 is TGCGCCAGCAGCAAGGACCCCAGCCAAGAGACCCAGTACTTC. Its translation: CASSKDPSQETQYF.

This clone was detected once. The J gene is TRBJ1-2, the V gene TRBV9, with D possibly matching TRBD1 (6 bases). The germline gives CDR1 SGDLS, CDR2 YYNGEE. CDR3 length: 15 residues. V lost 0 bases and J lost 1, with 10 bases in between. The CDR3 DNA follows: TGTGCCAGCAGCGTAGGAACAGGGCATAACTATGGCTACACCTTC. It codes for CASSVGTGHNYGYTF.

J is TRBJ2-2 and V is TRBV5-1; TRBD1 aligns across 9 bases. The CDR3 is made up of 15 amino acids. Germline V gene lookup returns CDR1 SGHRS and CDR2 YFSETQ. Trimming at V came to 2 bases and at J to 6 bases, leaving 5 bases not matched to a gene. The CDR3 here is CASSLGTGTPGELFF. The CDR3 bases are TGCGCCAGCAGCTTAGGGACAGGGACCCCCGGGGAGCTGTTTTTT. Full variable domain (missing parts from reference TRBV5-1 and TRBJ2-2): KAGVTQTPRYLIKTRGQQVTLSCSPISGHRSVSWYQQTPGQGLQFLFEYFSETQRNKGNFPGRFSGRQFSNSRSEMNVSTLELGDSALYLCASSLGTGTPGELFFGEGSRLTVL.

CDR3 protein: CASSLPSYGYTF. CDR3 nucleotide sequence: TGTGCCAGCAGCTTGCCCAGCTATGGCTACACCTTC. The V gene is TRBV5-6, the J gene TRBJ1-2, with D uncertain. Trimming removed 1 base from V and 4 bases from J, with 5 bases in between. Per the germline V gene, CDR1 is SGHDT and CDR2 is YYEEEE. This CDR3 has 12 residues.

The V gene is TRBV27, the J gene TRBJ1-1; D gene unclear. V was pared by 6 bases and J by 4 bases, with 12 bases between. Germline V lookup: CDR1 MNHEY, CDR2 SMNVEV (reference sequence). The CDR3 runs 13 residues. The DNA for the CDR3 is TGTGCCAGCAGGTATTACGAGGGCACTGAAGCTTTCTTT. This translates into CASRYYEGTEAFF.